The TCR beta chain described here comes from a study of immune heterogeneity within non-small cell lung tumors. This clonotype was counted ten times or more. Its target is not known. V shed 5 bases and J 5 bases; nucleotides not matched to a gene: 9. The CDR3 runs 16 residues. Germline loops: CDR1 SGHTA, CDR2 FQGTGA. A first 10-cycle multiplex round used 32 V-gene and 13 J-gene primers on TCR beta CDR3. TCRdb reprocessed the multiplex PCR reads via MiXCR and lists one record per CDR3 protein. The sample holds over 8,000 distinct CDR3 sequences, less than 20% seen once. As template, the study used bulk tumor genomic DNA at about 540 ng per sample. Surgical sampling yielded several biopsies per primary tumor (spaced far apart). Undergoing curative surgery were patients whose non-small cell lung cancer was untreated and newly diagnosed. Patients newly diagnosed with non-small cell lung cancer and having curative-intent surgery served as donors.

General study findings and limits: Local T-cell clonality and local tumor mutational burden correlated moderately but significantly (R about 0.34).

This TCR was sampled from a middle-aged man with non-small cell lung cancer. The source material was lung tumor tissue. This chain uses TRBV7-3 with TRBJ2-1, with 10 bases identical to TRBD1. The CDR3 loop reads CASSKNRDRGDNEQFF. CDR3 bases: TGTGCCAGCAGCAAAAACCGGGACAGGGGAGACAATGAGCAGTTCTTC.